This record covers a single T cell receptor (beta chain). CDR3 length equals 14 residues. In germline, CDR1 is SGHVS, CDR2 FQNEAQ. These data belong to a study of T cells expressing NK-cell markers. One entry per CDR3 protein, without DNA, is what TCRdb gives after re-calling the 5' RACE reads. The sample has roughly 450,000 distinct CDR3 sequences; the top ten hold 1.4%. The V call is TRBV7-8, the J call TRBJ2-7; TCRdb's D call of TRBD1 is untestable without DNA. The clonotype was recovered from a woman between 45 and 65 years old in good health. The sample was blood T cells: a sorted CD56 or NKG2C T cell subset, CD4+ or CD8+ T cells, or bulk PBMC T cells (not recorded which). The CDR3 region is CASSRTQSSYEQYF. The full variable domain, in which reference TRBV7-8 and TRBJ2-7 provide the parts outside the CDR3, is GAGVSQSPRYKVAKRGQDVALRCDPISGHVSLFWYQQALGQGPEFLTYFQNEAQLDKSGLPSDRFFAERPEGSVSTLKIQRTQQEDSAVYLCASSRTQSSYEQYFGPGTRLTVT.